This T cell receptor (beta chain) was sequenced during a study of blood T cell repertoires in COVID-19. This CDR3 has 15 amino acids. Trimming shortened V by 2 bases and J by 3 bases, and 13 bases separated the two germline ends. Germline loops: CDR1 SGHRS, CDR2 YFSETQ. Original handling: From reference gene primer amplification, estimates of nucleated cell counts were derived. The data were produced by immunoSEQ multiplex PCR, yet TCRdb's version contains in-frame clones alone and is incomplete. That table gives V, J and clone size, and the DNA gave D and trimming. The sample yields under 95,000 clones, around 90% seen once. The table lists this clone with a count of one.

This clonotype was obtained from a woman between 50 and 59 years old in a cohort sampled during active COVID-19. The specimen was peripheral blood. The V gene is TRBV5-1, the J gene TRBJ2-3, with a weak D call TRBD1 (5 bases). CDR3 DNA sequence: TGCGCCAGCAGCTTAGGTAGTGGGGCAACAGATACGCAGTATTTT. It specifies CASSLGSGATDTQYF.